These 20 T cell receptor beta chains originate from one sample sequenced in a study of memory CD4+ T cells and cytomegalovirus serostatus. Here immunoSEQ multiplex PCR was the method, and the copy in TCRdb shows in-frame clones only, minus some. The table includes approximately 30,000 clones, approximately 72% detected once. Single viable CD3+CD4+CD8-CD45RO+ cells were sorted as the memory CD4+ T cells. The sequenced sample was memory CD4+ T cells from blood. Receptors originate from an adult in good health and CMV-seronegative. Some clones in this sample may be carry-over from other donors' samples.

The chain couples TRBV5-4 to TRBJ1-2; no definite D call. The CDR3 covers 14 residues. CDR1 is SGHNT, CDR2 YYREEE, per germline (reference sequence). With 4 bases removed from V and 7 bases from J, the gap between germline ends came to 17 bases. The CDR3, as DNA: TGTGCCAGCAGCACAAACACTGTCGGAGGTGGCTACACCTTC. As protein: CASSTNTVGGGYTF. Looking up the rest from reference TRBV5-4 and TRBJ1-2 gives the full variable domain: ETGVTQSPTHLIKTRGQQVTLRCSSQSGHNTVSWYQQALGQGPQFIFQYYREEENGRGNFPPRFSGLQFPNYSSELNVNALELDDSALYLCASSTNTVGGGYTFGSGTRLTVV.

The chain couples TRBV19 to TRBJ1-2; D is unresolved. Germline V CDR1 and CDR2: LNHDA, SQIVND (reference sequence). With 5 bases removed from V and 4 bases from J, the gap between germline ends came to 14 bases. This CDR3 comprises 14 residues. The CDR3 nucleotides read TGTGCCAGTAGTGAAAGTCGGGGAGGCTATGGCTACACCTTC. It yields the protein CASSESRGGYGYTF.

The chain joins TRBV27 to TRBJ1-2, with 10 bases lining up with TRBD1. The CDR3 has 14 residues. CDR1 MNHEY and CDR2 SMNVEV come from the germline V gene (reference sequence). Trimming removed 7 bases from V and 8 bases from J; junction bases left unmatched: 10. The CDR3 coding sequence is TGTGCCAGCAAGGGGACAGGGGCCTGGAGGGGCTACACCTTC. Translation: CASKGTGAWRGYTF.

V usage is TRBV6-5 and J usage is TRBJ1-1, with no clear D. Trimming left V 6 bases short and J 1 base short, with 12 bases between. Germline V gives CDR1 MNHEY, CDR2 SVGAGI. The CDR3 sequence is 14 residues long. The CDR3 is CASRGLFGNTEAFF. The DNA for the CDR3 is TGTGCCAGCAGAGGCCTGTTTGGGAACACTGAAGCTTTCTTT.

This chain connects TRBV7-2 to TRBJ2-3, with no clear D. Germline CDR1 SGHTA, CDR2 FQGNSA. Trimming removed 5 bases from V and 4 bases from J, with 10 bases in between. The CDR3 runs 13 residues. This CDR3 is CASSIPPADTQYF. The CDR3 bases are TGTGCCAGCAGCATACCTCCCGCAGATACGCAGTATTTT.

A few counts support this clone. This rearrangement joins TRBV4-2 to TRBJ2-5, with 10 bases identical to TRBD1. V was clipped by 4 bases and J by 5 bases; unmatched bases: 7. Germline CDR1 reads LGHNA; CDR2 reads YNFKEQ. There are 15 residues in the CDR3. The CDR3 reads CASSRDRGLVETQYF. CDR3 bases: TGTGCCAGCAGCCGGGACAGGGGTCTGGTCGAGACCCAGTACTTC.

V gene TRBV6-1 combines with J gene TRBJ1-6, with 12 bases that match TRBD1. V was clipped by 0 bases and J by 10 bases; unmatched bases: 4. The CDR3 length is 16 residues. Germline CDR1 reads MNHNS; CDR2 reads SASEGT. In DNA form, the CDR3 reads TGTGCCAGCAGTGAAGCGGGGACAGGGGGCGGCTCACCCCTCCACTTT. The encoded protein is CASSEAGTGGGSPLHF.

The CDR3 spells CASSARLGNTIYF. In DNA form, the CDR3 reads TGTGCCAGCTCAGCTCGTCTCGGAAACACCATATATTTT. The chain couples TRBV18 to TRBJ1-3; D is unclear. The germline V gene encodes CDR1 KGHSH and CDR2 LQKENI. The CDR3 totals 13 residues. The V end was cut by 5 bases, the J end by 4 bases, with 9 bases between.

The chain combines TRBV7-9 with TRBJ1-5, with D perhaps matching TRBD1 (5 bases). This CDR3 contains 13 residues. V was pared by 5 bases and J by 2 bases, with 7 bases between. Germline values: CDR1 SEHNR, CDR2 FQNEAQ (reference sequence). The CDR3 loop is CASSPTGNQPQHF. The DNA of the CDR3 is TGTGCCAGCAGCCCGACAGGCAATCAGCCCCAGCATTTT.

V is TRBV18 and J is TRBJ2-3; D is perhaps TRBD1 or TRBD2 (6 bases each). CDR1 KGHSH and CDR2 LQKENI come from the germline V gene. The CDR3 is made up of 15 amino acids. Trimming shortened V by 2 bases and J by 2 bases, and 11 bases separated the two germline ends. The CDR3, as DNA: TGTGCCAGCTCACCAACGGGGGCGACCACAGATACGCAGTATTTT. As protein: CASSPTGATTDTQYF. The variable domain in full, completed from reference TRBV18 and TRBJ2-3, reads NAGVMQNPRHLVRRRGQEARLRCSPMKGHSHVYWYRQLPEEGLKFMVYLQKENIIDESGMPKERFSAEFPKEGPSILRIQQVVRGDSAAYFCASSPTGATTDTQYFGPGTRLTVL.

The gene calls are TRBV2 and TRBJ2-7; unclear D gene. Trimming removed 6 bases at V and 0 bases at J, with 9 bases between. The CDR3 is 13 residues long. Germline V CDR1 and CDR2: SNHLY, FYNNEI. The CDR3 DNA is TGTGCCAGCAGCGAAATGTCCTCCTACGAGCAGTACTTC. Its translation: CASSEMSSYEQYF. The whole variable domain, remainder taken from reference TRBV2 and TRBJ2-7, is EPEVTQTPSHQVTQMGQEVILRCVPISNHLYFYWYRQILGQKVEFLVSFYNNEISEKSEIFDDQFSVERPDGSNFTLKIRSTKLEDSAMYFCASSEMSSYEQYFGPGTRLTVT.

The rearrangement uses TRBV2 and TRBJ1-6; tentatively, D is TRBD1 (5 bases). This CDR3 region has 14 residues. V gave up 7 bases and J gave up 3 bases, with 10 bases separating them. Germline CDR1 reads SNHLY; CDR2 reads FYNNEI. In DNA form, the CDR3 reads TGTGCCAGCACCGAGACAGTCTATAATTCACCCCTCCACTTT. It encodes CASTETVYNSPLHF. The full variable domain, with the rest looked up from reference TRBV2 and TRBJ1-6, is EPEVTQTPSHQVTQMGQEVILRCVPISNHLYFYWYRQILGQKVEFLVSFYNNEISEKSEIFDDQFSVERPDGSNFTLKIRSTKLEDSAMYFCASTETVYNSPLHFGNGTRLTVT.

The V gene is TRBV10-3, the J gene TRBJ1-1, with 8 positions matching TRBD1. Looked up from germline, CDR1 is ENHRY and CDR2 is SYGVKD. CDR3 length: 14 amino acids. V shed 3 bases and J 3 bases; nucleotides not matched to a gene: 3. The CDR3 loop is CAISDRQGYTEAFF. CDR3 coding DNA: TGTGCCATCAGTGACCGACAGGGGTACACTGAAGCTTTCTTT.

The CDR3 is CASSQGQRGAGSDTQYF. The CDR3, as DNA: TGCGCCAGCAGCCAAGGACAGCGGGGGGCTGGTTCAGATACGCAGTATTTT. This chain connects TRBV4-1 to TRBJ2-3, with 9 bases that match TRBD2. The trim removed 1 base at V and 4 bases at J, leaving 9 bases unmatched. The germline CDR1 and CDR2 sequences are MGHRA and YSYEKL. This CDR3 comprises 17 residues.

This CDR3 reads CASSLDRGRLNTEAFF. The CDR3 DNA reads as TGTGCCAGCAGCTTAGACAGGGGGCGCCTGAACACTGAAGCTTTCTTT. The chain carries TRBV7-9 and TRBJ1-1; 9 positions agree with TRBD1. This CDR3 is 16 amino acids long. The germline CDR1 and CDR2 sequences are SEHNR and FQNEAQ (reference sequence). V trimming: 1 base; J trimming: 0 bases; junction bases outside the gene matches: 3.

This chain uses TRBV7-3 with TRBJ2-1, with 9 bases aligning to TRBD1. There are 13 residues in the CDR3. The junction had 1 base not matched to a gene; V was cut back by 3 bases and J by 7 bases. Germline CDR1 is SGHTA and CDR2 is FQGTGA. The CDR3 bases are TGTGCCAGCAGCTTCGGGACAGGGAATGAGCAGTTCTTC. Its translation is CASSFGTGNEQFF.

J is TRBJ1-2 and V is TRBV7-2; 10 nucleotides line up with TRBD1. The trim removed 1 base at V and 4 bases at J, leaving 6 bases unmatched. The CDR3 is made up of 16 amino acids. Germline values: CDR1 SGHTA, CDR2 FQGNSA. CDR3 DNA sequence: TGTGCCAGCAGCTTAGAGGGACAGGGGTCGATCTATGGCTACACCTTC. It specifies CASSLEGQGSIYGYTF.

This chain links TRBV9 with TRBJ1-1; D might be TRBD1 (5 bases). Trimming pared 0 bases from V and 4 bases from J, leaving 13 bases between. The germline V gene encodes CDR1 SGDLS and CDR2 YYNGEE. CDR3 length equals 15 residues. The CDR3 loop reads CASSVEAGMGTEAFF. In DNA, the CDR3 is TGTGCCAGCAGCGTAGAGGCAGGGATGGGCACTGAAGCTTTCTTT. The full variable domain, in which reference TRBV9 and TRBJ1-1 provide the parts outside the CDR3, is DSGVTQTPKHLITATGQRVTLRCSPRSGDLSVYWYQQSLDQGLQFLIQYYNGEERAKGNILERFSAQQFPDLHSELNLSSLELGDSALYFCASSVEAGMGTEAFFGQGTRLTVV.

This chain joins TRBV5-1 and TRBJ1-4; 10 bases match TRBD1. The V and J ends lost 4 bases and 7 bases, in that order; junction bases with no gene match: 4. The germline V gene encodes CDR1 SGHRS and CDR2 YFSETQ. The CDR3 extends over 14 amino acids. The chain's CDR3 is CASSLGQGIEKLFF. The CDR3 nucleotides are TGCGCCAGCAGCCTGGGACAGGGGATTGAAAAACTGTTTTTT.

This clone was seen once. The V call is TRBV5-1, the J call TRBJ2-1; no clear D. V was pared by 0 bases and J by 8 bases, with 12 bases between. CDR1 is SGHRS, CDR2 YFSETQ, per germline. CDR3 size: 14 residues. For the CDR3, the DNA is TGCGCCAGCAGCTTGGGATCAAGCATTCATGAGCAGTTCTTC. It codes for CASSLGSSIHEQFF.